A selection of T cell receptor beta chains follows, all from one sample in a study of identical twins. MiXCR was run by TCRdb on the 5' RACE reads, yielding one entry per CDR3 protein. The sample lists about 920,000 distinct CDR3 sequences, 9% to 15% occurring once. The sample was also linked to a second study, of yellow fever vaccine responses in identical twins.

The sample consisted of PBMCs. Receptors were obtained from a woman younger than 35 in good health. Both conserved end residues are part of each CDR3. The D gene is left open where the match is weak. Expanded clones get a size class; other rows say once, few or many, or leave the size out.

>TRBV2|TRBJ2-7|TRBD2|few
TGTGCCAGCAGTCAACTAGCGATCGAGCAGTACTTC
CASSQLAIEQYF
>TRBV4-2|TRBJ1-6|.|many
TGTGCCAGCAGCCAAGAAGCAGGGGTAGGGTCACCCCTCCACTTT
CASSQEAGVGSPLHF
>TRBV6-5|TRBJ2-1|.|.
TGTGCCAGCAGTTATATCGCGGTCGATGCCATGAGCTCCTACAATGAGCAGTTCTTC
CASSYIAVDAMSSYNEQFF
>TRBV20-1|TRBJ2-5|.|.
TGCAGTGCTAGAGATAATAGGGTTCGGTTTGAGGAGACCCAGTACTTC
CSARDNRVRFEETQYF
>TRBV4-1|TRBJ2-3|TRBD2|.
TGCGCCAGCAGCCAAGAGGAGGTAGCGGGGCGGGCAGATACGCAGTATTTT
CASSQEEVAGRADTQYF
>TRBV20-1|TRBJ2-7|.|.
TGCAGTGCAACCTACGGGACGGCTTCCTACGAGCAGTACTTC
CSATYGTASYEQYF
>TRBV12-3/TRBV12-4|TRBJ2-7|.|many
TGTGCCAGCAGTCCCCTTCAGGACAGAGAGCAGTACTTC
CASSPLQDREQYF
>TRBV11-1|TRBJ2-2|.|few
TGTGCCAGCAGCCACCCGACTCGGCAGGGTACAGGTCCCGGGGAGCTGTTTTTT
CASSHPTRQGTGPGELFF
>TRBV6-2/TRBV6-3|TRBJ2-1|TRBD1|.
TGTGCCAGCAGTACCCCGGGGCAGGGGGCTTCTGGTGAGCAGTTCTTC
CASSTPGQGASGEQFF
>TRBV12-3/TRBV12-4|TRBJ2-7|.|many
TGTGCCAGCGGGGTGCCCGGACACACAACCTACGAGCAGTACTTC
CASGVPGHTTYEQYF
>TRBV10-3|TRBJ2-2|.|.
TGTGCCATCAGGAGGCAGAGCACGAACACCGGGGAGCTGTTTTTT
CAIRRQSTNTGELFF
>TRBV2|TRBJ1-5|.|.
TGTGCCAGCAGTACCGACGGCAGCAATCAGCCCCAGCATTTT
CASSTDGSNQPQHF